This T cell receptor beta chain was recovered during a study of blood T cells in healthy people across ages. CDR1 is DFQATT, CDR2 SNEGSKA, per germline (reference sequence). V trimming: 0 bases; J trimming: 2 bases; junction bases outside the gene matches: 6. The CDR3 has 16 residues. Then a second PCR, running roughly 7 to 12 cycles, was carried out with a sample-barcoded 5' primer and a J-beta primer mix. Sequencing of every sample gave 2.5 million or more CDR3-containing paired-end reads. One entry per CDR3 protein, called by TCRdb with MiXCR from the 5' RACE reads. The data show hundreds of thousands of distinct CDR3 sequences, roughly 50% seen once. A minimum of 6 million PBMCs was isolated per sample.

Sequenced material: blood. The genes are TRBV20-1 and TRBJ2-3; 9 nucleotides agree with TRBD2. The source of this sequence is a man aged 25-45 years in good health. Here the CDR3 DNA reads TGCAGTGCTAGAGATATGGTAGCGGGAGACACAGATACGCAGTATTTT. It is translated as CSARDMVAGDTDTQYF.